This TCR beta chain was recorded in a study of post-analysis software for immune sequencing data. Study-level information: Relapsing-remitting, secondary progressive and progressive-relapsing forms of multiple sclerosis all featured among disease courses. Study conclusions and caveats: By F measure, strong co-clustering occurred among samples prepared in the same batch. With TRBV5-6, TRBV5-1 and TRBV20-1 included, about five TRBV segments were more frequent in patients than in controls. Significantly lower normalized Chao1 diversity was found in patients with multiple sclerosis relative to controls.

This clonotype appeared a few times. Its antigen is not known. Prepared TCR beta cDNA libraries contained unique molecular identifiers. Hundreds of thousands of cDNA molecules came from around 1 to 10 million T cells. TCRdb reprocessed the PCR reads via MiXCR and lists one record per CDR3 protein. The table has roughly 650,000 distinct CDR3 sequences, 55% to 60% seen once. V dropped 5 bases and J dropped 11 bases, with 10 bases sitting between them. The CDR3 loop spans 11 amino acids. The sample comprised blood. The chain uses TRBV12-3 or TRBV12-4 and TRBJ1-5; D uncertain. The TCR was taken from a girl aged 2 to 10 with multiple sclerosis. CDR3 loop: CASSGEGSQHF. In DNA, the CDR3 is TGTGCCAGCAGTGGGGAAGGTTCCCAGCATTTT.